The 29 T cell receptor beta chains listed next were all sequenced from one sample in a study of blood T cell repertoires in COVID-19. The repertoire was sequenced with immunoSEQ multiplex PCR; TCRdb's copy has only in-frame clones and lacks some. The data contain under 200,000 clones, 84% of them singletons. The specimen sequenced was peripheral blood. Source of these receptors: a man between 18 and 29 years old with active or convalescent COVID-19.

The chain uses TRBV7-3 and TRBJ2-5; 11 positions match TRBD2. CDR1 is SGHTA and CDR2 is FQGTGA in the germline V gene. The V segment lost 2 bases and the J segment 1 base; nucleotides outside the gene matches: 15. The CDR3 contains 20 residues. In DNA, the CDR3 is TGTGCCAGCAGCTTAGGGAAAATTCCCACCGGGACTAGCGGCCAAGAGACCCAGTACTTC. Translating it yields CASSLGKIPTGTSGQETQYF. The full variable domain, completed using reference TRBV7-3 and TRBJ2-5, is GAGVSQTPSNKVTEKGKYVELRCDPISGHTALYWYRQSLGQGPEFLIYFQGTGAADDSGLPNDRFFAVRPEGSVSTLKIQRTERGDSAVYLCASSLGKIPTGTSGQETQYFGPGTRLLVL.

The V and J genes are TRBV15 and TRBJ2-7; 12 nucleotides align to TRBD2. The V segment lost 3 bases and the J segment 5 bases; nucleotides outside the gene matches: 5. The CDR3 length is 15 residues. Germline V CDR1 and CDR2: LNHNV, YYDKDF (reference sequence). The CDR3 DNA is TGTGCCACCAGCAGGGTGACTAGCGGGAGTAACGAGCAGTACTTC. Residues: CATSRVTSGSNEQYF.

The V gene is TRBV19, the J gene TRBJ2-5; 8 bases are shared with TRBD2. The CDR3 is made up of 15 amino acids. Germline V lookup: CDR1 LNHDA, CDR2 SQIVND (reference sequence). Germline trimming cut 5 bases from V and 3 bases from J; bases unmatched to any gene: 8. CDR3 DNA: TGTGCCAGTAGTCCTATCGGGAGGGGGGAAGAGACCCAGTACTTC. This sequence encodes CASSPIGRGEETQYF.

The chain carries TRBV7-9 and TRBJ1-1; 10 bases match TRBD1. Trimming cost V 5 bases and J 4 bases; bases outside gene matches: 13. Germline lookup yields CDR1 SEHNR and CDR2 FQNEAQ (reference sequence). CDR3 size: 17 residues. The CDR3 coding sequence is TGTGCCAGCAGCCCCGAGGACAGGGGGGTAAAAGGCACTGAAGCTTTCTTT. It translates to CASSPEDRGVKGTEAFF. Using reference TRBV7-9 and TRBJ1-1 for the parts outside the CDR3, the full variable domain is DTGVSQNPRHKITKRGQNVTFRCDPISEHNRLYWYRQTLGQGPEFLTYFQNEAQLEKSRLLSDRFSAERPKGSFSTLEIQRTEQGDSAMYLCASSPEDRGVKGTEAFFGQGTRLTVV.

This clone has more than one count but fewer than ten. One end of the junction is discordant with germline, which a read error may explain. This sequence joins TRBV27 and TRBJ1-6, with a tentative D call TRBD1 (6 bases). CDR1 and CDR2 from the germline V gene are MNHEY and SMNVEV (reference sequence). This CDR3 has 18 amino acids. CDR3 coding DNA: TGTGCCAGCAGTTTATCGGGAGGGGGGGACTCCTTTAATTCACCCCTCCACTTT. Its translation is CASSLSGGGDSFNSPLHF.

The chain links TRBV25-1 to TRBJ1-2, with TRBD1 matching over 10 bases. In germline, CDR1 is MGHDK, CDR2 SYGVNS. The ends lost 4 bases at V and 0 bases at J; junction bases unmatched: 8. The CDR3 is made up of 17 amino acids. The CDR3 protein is CASSAGTGAHPNYGYTF. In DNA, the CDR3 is TGTGCCAGCAGTGCCGGGACAGGGGCACACCCTAACTATGGCTACACCTTC.

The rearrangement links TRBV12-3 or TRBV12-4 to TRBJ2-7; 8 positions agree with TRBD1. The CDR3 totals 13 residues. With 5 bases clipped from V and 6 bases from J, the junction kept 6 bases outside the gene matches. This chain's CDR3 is CASSLDRGGEQYF. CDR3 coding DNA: TGTGCCAGCAGTCTTGACAGGGGTGGCGAGCAGTACTTC.

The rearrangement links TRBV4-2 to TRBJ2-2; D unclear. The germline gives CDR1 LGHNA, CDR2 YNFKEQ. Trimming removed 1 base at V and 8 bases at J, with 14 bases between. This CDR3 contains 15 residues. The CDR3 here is CASSQAPTRSGELFF. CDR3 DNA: TGTGCCAGCAGCCAAGCTCCCACCCGGTCAGGGGAGCTGTTTTTT.

CDR3 amino acids: CASSYAGNEQFF. The CDR3 region has the DNA TGTGCCAGCAGTTACGCAGGGAATGAGCAGTTCTTC. V is TRBV6-5 and J is TRBJ2-1; D may be TRBD1 (5 bases). This CDR3 is built from 12 residues. V lost 2 bases and J lost 7, with 6 bases in between. Germline V gives CDR1 MNHEY, CDR2 SVGAGI.

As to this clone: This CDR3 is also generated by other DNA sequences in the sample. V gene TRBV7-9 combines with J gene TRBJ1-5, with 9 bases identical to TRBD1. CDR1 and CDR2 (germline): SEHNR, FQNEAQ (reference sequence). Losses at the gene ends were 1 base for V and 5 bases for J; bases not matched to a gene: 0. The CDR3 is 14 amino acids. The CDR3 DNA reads TGTGCCAGCAGCTTAGGACAGGGGGATCAGCCCCAGCATTTT. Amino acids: CASSLGQGDQPQHF.

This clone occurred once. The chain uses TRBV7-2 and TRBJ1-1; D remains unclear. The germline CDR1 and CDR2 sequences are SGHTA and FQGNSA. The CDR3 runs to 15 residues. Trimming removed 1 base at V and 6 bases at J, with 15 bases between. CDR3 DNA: TGTGCCAGCAGCTTAGAGGGAGACGGGTGGGCTGAAGCTTTCTTT. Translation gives CASSLEGDGWAEAFF.

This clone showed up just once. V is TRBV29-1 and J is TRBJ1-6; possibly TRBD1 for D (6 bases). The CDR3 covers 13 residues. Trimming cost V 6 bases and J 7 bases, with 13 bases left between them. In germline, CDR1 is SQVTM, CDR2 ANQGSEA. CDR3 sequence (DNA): TGCAGCGTGACACAGGGCGGAAATTCACCCCTCCACTTT. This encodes CSVTQGGNSPLHF.

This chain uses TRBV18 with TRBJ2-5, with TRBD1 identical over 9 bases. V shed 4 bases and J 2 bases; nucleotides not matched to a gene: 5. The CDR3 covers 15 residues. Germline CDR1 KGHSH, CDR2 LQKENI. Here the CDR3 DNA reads TGTGCCAGCTCACGCGGGACAGGGCAACAAGAGACCCAGTACTTC. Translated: CASSRGTGQQETQYF.

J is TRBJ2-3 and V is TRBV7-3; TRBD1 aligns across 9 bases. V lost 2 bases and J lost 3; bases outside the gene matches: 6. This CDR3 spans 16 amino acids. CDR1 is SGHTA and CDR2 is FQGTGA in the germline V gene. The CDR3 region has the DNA TGTGCCAGCAGCTTAGCCCGGGACAGGGTAACAGATACGCAGTATTTT. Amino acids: CASSLARDRVTDTQYF.

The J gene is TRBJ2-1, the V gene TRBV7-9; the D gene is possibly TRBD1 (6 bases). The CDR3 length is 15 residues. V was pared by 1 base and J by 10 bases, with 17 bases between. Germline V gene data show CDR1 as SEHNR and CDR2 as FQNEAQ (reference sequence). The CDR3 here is CASSLDRDVGKEQFF. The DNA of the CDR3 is TGTGCCAGCAGCTTAGACAGGGATGTGGGGAAGGAGCAGTTCTTC.

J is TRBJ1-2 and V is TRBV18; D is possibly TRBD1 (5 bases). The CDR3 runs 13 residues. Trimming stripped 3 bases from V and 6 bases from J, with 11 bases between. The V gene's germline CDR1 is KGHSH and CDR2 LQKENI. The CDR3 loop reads CASSPRGGDGYTF. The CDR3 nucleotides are TGTGCCAGCTCACCGCGGGGAGGGGATGGCTACACCTTC. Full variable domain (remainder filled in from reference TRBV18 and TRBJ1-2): NAGVMQNPRHLVRRRGQEARLRCSPMKGHSHVYWYRQLPEEGLKFMVYLQKENIIDESGMPKERFSAEFPKEGPSILRIQQVVRGDSAAYFCASSPRGGDGYTFGSGTRLTVV.

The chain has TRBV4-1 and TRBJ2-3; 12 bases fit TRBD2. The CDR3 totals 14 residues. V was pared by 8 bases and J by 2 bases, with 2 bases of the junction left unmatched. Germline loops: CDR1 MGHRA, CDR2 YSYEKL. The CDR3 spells CASLAGGHTDTQYF. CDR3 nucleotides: TGCGCCAGCCTAGCGGGGGGGCACACAGATACGCAGTATTTT.

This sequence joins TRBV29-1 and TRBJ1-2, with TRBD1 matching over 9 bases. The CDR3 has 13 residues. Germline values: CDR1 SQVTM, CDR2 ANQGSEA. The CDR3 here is CSAQDRGWYGYTF. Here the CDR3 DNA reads TGCAGTGCACAGGACAGGGGTTGGTATGGCTACACCTTC.

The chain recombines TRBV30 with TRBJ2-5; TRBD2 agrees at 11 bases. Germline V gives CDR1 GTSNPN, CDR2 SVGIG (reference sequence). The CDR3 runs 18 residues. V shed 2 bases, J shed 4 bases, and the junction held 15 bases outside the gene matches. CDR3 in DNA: TGTGCCTGGAGTCTAGGGGGGTTAGCGGGAGGGCCTATAGAGACCCAGTACTTC. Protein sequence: CAWSLGGLAGGPIETQYF.

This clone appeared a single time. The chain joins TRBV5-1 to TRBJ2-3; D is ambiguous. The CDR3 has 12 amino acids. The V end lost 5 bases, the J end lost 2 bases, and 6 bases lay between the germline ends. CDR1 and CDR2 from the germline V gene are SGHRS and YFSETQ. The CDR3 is CASRGLTDTQYF. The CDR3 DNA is TGCGCCAGCAGGGGCCTCACAGATACGCAGTATTTT.

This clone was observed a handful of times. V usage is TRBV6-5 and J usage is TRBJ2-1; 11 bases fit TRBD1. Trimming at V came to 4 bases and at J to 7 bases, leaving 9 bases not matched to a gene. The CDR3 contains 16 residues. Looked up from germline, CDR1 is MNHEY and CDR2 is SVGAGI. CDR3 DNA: TGTGCCAGCAGTTCTACGGACAGGGGGCTAAATAATGAGCAGTTCTTC. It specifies CASSSTDRGLNNEQFF.

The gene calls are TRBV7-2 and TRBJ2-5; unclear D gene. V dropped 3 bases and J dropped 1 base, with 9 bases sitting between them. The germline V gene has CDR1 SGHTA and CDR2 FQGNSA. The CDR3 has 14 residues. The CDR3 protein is CASSFLTLQETQYF. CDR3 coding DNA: TGTGCCAGCAGCTTTCTTACTCTCCAAGAGACCCAGTACTTC. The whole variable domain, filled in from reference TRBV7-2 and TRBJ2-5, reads GAGVSQSPSNKVTEKGKDVELRCDPISGHTALYWYRQSLGQGLEFLIYFQGNSAPDKSGLPSDRFSAERTGGSVSTLTIQRTQQEDSAVYLCASSFLTLQETQYFGPGTRLLVL.

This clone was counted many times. In DNA form, the CDR3 reads TGTGCCAGCAGAGCTAGCGGGGTAAGCTCCTACGAGCAGTACTTC. Translating gives CASRASGVSSYEQYF. The V and J genes are TRBV2 and TRBJ2-7; 9 bases match TRBD2. Germline assignment: CDR1 SNHLY and CDR2 FYNNEI. After removal of 6 bases from V and 0 bases from J, the junction contained 6 bases not matched to a gene. The CDR3 sequence is 15 residues long.

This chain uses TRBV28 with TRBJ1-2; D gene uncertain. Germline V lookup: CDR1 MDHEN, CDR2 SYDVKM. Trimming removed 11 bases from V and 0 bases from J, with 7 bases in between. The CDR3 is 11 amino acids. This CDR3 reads CASVANYGYTF. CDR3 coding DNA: TGTGCCTCGGTAGCTAACTATGGCTACACCTTC.

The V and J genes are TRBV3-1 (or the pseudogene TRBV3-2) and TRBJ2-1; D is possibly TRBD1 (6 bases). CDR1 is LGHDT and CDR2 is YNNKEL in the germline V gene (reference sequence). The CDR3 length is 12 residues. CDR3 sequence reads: CVSRGFGNEQFF. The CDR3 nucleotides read TGTGTCTCGAGGGGGTTTGGCAATGAGCAGTTCTTC.

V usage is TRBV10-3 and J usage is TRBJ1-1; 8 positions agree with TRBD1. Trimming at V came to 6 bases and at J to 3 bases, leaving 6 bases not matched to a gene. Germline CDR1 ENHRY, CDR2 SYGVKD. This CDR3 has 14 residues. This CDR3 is CAIRNDRGDTEAFF. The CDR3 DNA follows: TGTGCCATCAGGAACGACAGGGGTGACACTGAAGCTTTCTTT.

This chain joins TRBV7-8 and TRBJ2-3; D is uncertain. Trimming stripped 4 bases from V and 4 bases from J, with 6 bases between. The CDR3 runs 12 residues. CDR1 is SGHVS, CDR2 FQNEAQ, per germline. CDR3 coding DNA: TGTGCCAGCAGCTCCGGTCCAGATACGCAGTATTTT. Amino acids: CASSSGPDTQYF.

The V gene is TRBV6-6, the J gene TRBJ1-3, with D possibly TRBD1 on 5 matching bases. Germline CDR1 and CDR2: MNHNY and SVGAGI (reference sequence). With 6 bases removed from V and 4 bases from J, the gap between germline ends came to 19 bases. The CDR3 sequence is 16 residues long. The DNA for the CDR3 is TGTGCCAGCAGCTTCGAAGGGGCCCTGTCCGGAAACACCATATATTTT. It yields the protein CASSFEGALSGNTIYF.

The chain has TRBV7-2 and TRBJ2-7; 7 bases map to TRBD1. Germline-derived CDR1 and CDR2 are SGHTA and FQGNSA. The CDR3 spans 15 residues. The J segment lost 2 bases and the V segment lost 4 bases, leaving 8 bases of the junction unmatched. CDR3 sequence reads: CASSSGGQAAYEQYF. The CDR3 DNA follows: TGTGCCAGCAGCTCAGGGGGACAAGCAGCCTACGAGCAGTACTTC.